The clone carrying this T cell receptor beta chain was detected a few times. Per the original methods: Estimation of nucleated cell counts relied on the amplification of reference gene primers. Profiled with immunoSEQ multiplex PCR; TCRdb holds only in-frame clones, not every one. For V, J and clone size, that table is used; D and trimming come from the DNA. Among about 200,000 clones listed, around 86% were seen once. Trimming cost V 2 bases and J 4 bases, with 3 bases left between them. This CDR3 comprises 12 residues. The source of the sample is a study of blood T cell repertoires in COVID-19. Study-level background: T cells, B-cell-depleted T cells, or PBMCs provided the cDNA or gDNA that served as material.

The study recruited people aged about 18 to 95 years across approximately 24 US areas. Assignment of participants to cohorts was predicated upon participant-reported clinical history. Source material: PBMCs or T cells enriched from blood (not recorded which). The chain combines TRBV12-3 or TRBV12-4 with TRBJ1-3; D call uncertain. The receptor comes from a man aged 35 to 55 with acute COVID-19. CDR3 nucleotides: TGTGCCAGCAGTTTATTAGGAAACACCATATATTTT. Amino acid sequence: CASSLLGNTIYF.